This entry lists 24 T cell receptor beta chains sequenced from one sample in a study of blood T cell repertoires in COVID-19. Profiled with immunoSEQ multiplex PCR; TCRdb holds only in-frame clones, not every one. Of hundreds of thousands of clones in the sample, approximately 85% were seen once. Sequencing was performed on peripheral blood. These receptors all come from a man between 45 and 60 years old with COVID-19, enrolled during active disease.

V gene TRBV4-1 combines with J gene TRBJ1-4; no firm D call. Germline values: CDR1 MGHRA, CDR2 YSYEKL. The CDR3 spans 12 residues. Trimming shortened V by 4 bases and J by 6 bases, and 6 bases separated the two germline ends. The CDR3 protein is CASSPTHEKLFF. The CDR3, as DNA: TGCGCCAGCAGCCCCACACATGAAAAACTGTTTTTT.

The J gene is TRBJ1-1, the V gene TRBV11-2; maybe TRBD1 (5 bases). The CDR3 consists of 16 residues. CDR1 and CDR2 from the germline V gene are SGHAT and FQNNGV. Trimming took off 2 bases at V and 5 bases at J, with 18 bases between the two ends. CDR3: CASSLNFRQSITEAFF. The DNA of the CDR3 is TGTGCCAGCAGCTTAAACTTCCGACAGTCCATTACTGAAGCTTTCTTT.

The chain joins TRBV5-4 to TRBJ1-1; TRBD1 matches 9 bases. This CDR3 has 12 amino acids. CDR1 is SGHNT and CDR2 is YYREEE in the germline V gene (reference sequence). After removal of 5 bases from V and 9 bases from J, the junction contained 5 bases not matched to a gene. This chain's CDR3 is CASSTGQGKAFF. CDR3 sequence (DNA): TGTGCCAGCAGTACGGGACAGGGAAAAGCTTTCTTT.

The chain carries TRBV2 and TRBJ1-1, with a weak D call TRBD1 (5 bases). V lost 5 bases to trimming and J lost 0 bases, with 22 bases between them. This CDR3 contains 18 residues. The germline V gene has CDR1 SNHLY and CDR2 FYNNEI. The CDR3 DNA follows: TGTGCCAGCAGTTCGCTAGTTAGAACCAGGGCCGTGAACACTGAAGCTTTCTTT. Protein product: CASSSLVRTRAVNTEAFF.

The V and J genes are TRBV5-1 and TRBJ2-1; TRBD2 might be the D (6 bases). Germline-derived CDR1 and CDR2 are SGHRS and YFSETQ. The length of the CDR3 is 14 residues. Trimming removed 0 bases from V and 4 bases from J, with 8 bases in between. Here the CDR3 DNA reads TGCGCCAGCAGCTTGGATCGGGGGTACAATGAGCAGTTCTTC. Its protein product is CASSLDRGYNEQFF.

The V call is TRBV18, the J call TRBJ2-1, with D possibly being TRBD2 (6 bases). V lost 5 bases and J 4 bases, leaving 18 bases between the germline ends. The length of the CDR3 is 16 residues. The V gene's germline CDR1 is KGHSH and CDR2 LQKENI. This chain's CDR3 is CASSSSRGVGYNEQFF. Here the CDR3 DNA reads TGTGCCAGCTCATCATCTCGCGGGGTGGGTTACAATGAGCAGTTCTTC.

CDR3 sequence (DNA): TGTGCCAGCAGTTACACCCAGCAAGAGACCCAGTACTTC. This sequence encodes CASSYTQQETQYF. The chain recombines TRBV6-2 or TRBV6-3 with TRBJ2-5; D not resolved. Trimming shortened V by 2 bases and J by 2 bases, and 6 bases separated the two germline ends. This CDR3 is built from 13 residues. Germline values: CDR1 MNHEY, CDR2 SVGEGT.

The chain links TRBV18 to TRBJ1-3, with 8 bases lining up with TRBD1. Unmatched junction bases numbered 8, after V lost 3 bases and J lost 4 bases. The CDR3 is made up of 16 amino acids. Looked up from germline, CDR1 is KGHSH and CDR2 is LQKENI. This CDR3 reads CASSPRTGFGGNTIYF. CDR3 in DNA: TGTGCCAGCTCACCCCGGACAGGGTTCGGAGGAAACACCATATATTTT. The full variable domain, rest sourced from reference TRBV18 and TRBJ1-3, is NAGVMQNPRHLVRRRGQEARLRCSPMKGHSHVYWYRQLPEEGLKFMVYLQKENIIDESGMPKERFSAEFPKEGPSILRIQQVVRGDSAAYFCASSPRTGFGGNTIYFGEGSWLTVV.

The V call is TRBV19, the J call TRBJ1-2; no clear D gene. The CDR3 totals 13 residues. Trimming took 4 bases from V and 5 from J, leaving 11 bases between them. Germline-derived CDR1 and CDR2 are LNHDA and SQIVND (reference sequence). CDR3 residues: CASSNPAGYGYTF. The DNA of the CDR3 is TGTGCCAGTAGTAACCCGGCGGGGTATGGCTACACCTTC. The full variable domain, in which reference TRBV19 and TRBJ1-2 provide the parts outside the CDR3, is DGGITQSPKYLFRKEGQNVTLSCEQNLNHDAMYWYRQDPGQGLRLIYYSQIVNDFQKGDIAEGYSVSREKKESFPLTVTSAQKNPTAFYLCASSNPAGYGYTFGSGTRLTVV.

CDR3 nucleotide sequence: TGTGCCAGCAGAAATATGGGACAGAACACCGGGGAGCTGTTTTTT. Translation gives CASRNMGQNTGELFF. The J gene is TRBJ2-2, the V gene TRBV3-1 (or the pseudogene TRBV3-2); D may be TRBD1 (6 bases). V was pared by 6 bases and J by 1 base, with 12 bases between. The V gene's germline CDR1 is LGHDT and CDR2 YNNKEL (reference sequence). The CDR3 is made up of 15 amino acids.

The V gene is TRBV7-6, the J gene TRBJ1-4; TRBD1 agrees at 7 bases. The CDR3 contains 15 residues. The germline V gene has CDR1 SGHVS and CDR2 FNYEAQ. The V gene end was trimmed by 0 bases and the J gene end by 4 bases; junction bases not matched to a gene: 2. DNA of the CDR3: TGTGCCAGCAGCTTAGCCAGGGGGATTAATGAAAAACTGTTTTTT. Protein: CASSLARGINEKLFF.

About this clone: At one boundary the junction diverges from the germline segment, which might be a read error. The chain joins TRBV6-6 to TRBJ1-1; D ambiguous. CDR1 MNHNY and CDR2 SVGAGI come from the germline V gene (reference sequence). There are 16 residues in the CDR3. CDR3 amino acids: CASSHPPVNENPEAFF. CDR3 DNA sequence: TGTGCCAGCAGCCACCCCCCCGTCAATGAGAACCCTGAAGCTTTCTTT.

The rearrangement links TRBV5-1 to TRBJ2-7; the match to TRBD1 covers 10 bases. V dropped 3 bases and J dropped 5; count of bases not matched to a gene: 5. There are 14 residues in the CDR3. In germline, CDR1 is SGHRS, CDR2 YFSETQ. The CDR3 region has the DNA TGCGCCAGCAGCTCCCGGGACAGGGGCCACGAGCAGTACTTC. Translating gives CASSSRDRGHEQYF.

This clone was picked up one time. The genes are TRBV6-1 and TRBJ2-4, with 14 bases identical to TRBD2. V was pared by 1 base and J by 12 bases, with 2 bases of the junction left unmatched. The CDR3 spans 14 residues. The germline gives CDR1 MNHNS, CDR2 SASEGT. In DNA form, the CDR3 reads TGTGCCAGCAGTGAAGGACTAGCGGGGGGGCCTCAGTACTTC. Amino acids: CASSEGLAGGPQYF.

The chain carries TRBV6-5 and TRBJ1-2, with 9 nucleotides matching TRBD1. This CDR3 comprises 16 residues. CDR1 is MNHEY, CDR2 SVGAGI, per germline. Trimming took 4 bases from V and 4 from J; bases not matched to a gene: 10. The CDR3 reads CASSFLTGGRSYGYTF. The CDR3 region has the DNA TGTGCCAGCAGTTTTCTAACAGGGGGCCGTAGCTATGGCTACACCTTC.

The rearrangement uses TRBV6-1 and TRBJ2-2; TRBD1 matches at 12 bases. The germline gives CDR1 MNHNS, CDR2 SASEGT. Unmatched junction bases numbered 7, after V lost 4 bases and J lost 4 bases. The CDR3 spans 17 residues. The CDR3 sequence: CASSATGTGGSTGELFF. The CDR3, as DNA: TGTGCCAGCAGTGCTACCGGGACAGGGGGCAGCACCGGGGAGCTGTTTTTT.

V gene TRBV5-1 combines with J gene TRBJ1-5; the D is unclear. V shed 1 base and J shed 4 bases, with 9 bases lying between them. Germline CDR1 reads SGHRS; CDR2 reads YFSETQ. CDR3 length: 14 residues. This CDR3 reads CASSLSSGNQPQHF. The CDR3, as DNA: TGCGCCAGCAGCTTGTCGTCGGGTAATCAGCCCCAGCATTTT.

The gene calls are TRBV5-4 and TRBJ2-7; possible D gene TRBD2, 5 bases. V lost 4 bases, J lost 5 bases, and 13 bases lay in between. The CDR3 loop spans 13 amino acids. Per germline, CDR1 SGHNT and CDR2 YYREEE (reference sequence). The CDR3 is CASSPWGAHEQYF. CDR3 in DNA: TGTGCCAGCAGCCCGTGGGGAGCCCACGAGCAGTACTTC.

The chain employs TRBV9 and TRBJ2-3; 7 bases agree with TRBD2. With V trimmed by 0 bases and J by 6 bases, 10 bases remained unmatched. Germline assignment: CDR1 SGDLS and CDR2 YYNGEE. This CDR3 is 16 amino acids long. The CDR3 DNA reads as TGTGCCAGCAGCGTAGTGGCTAGCGGTTATGGGGATACGCAGTATTTT. Its protein is CASSVVASGYGDTQYF.

This clone was observed many times. V gene TRBV5-1 combines with J gene TRBJ1-4, with unresolved D. Trimming removed 0 bases from V and 3 bases from J, with 6 bases in between. Germline V CDR1 and CDR2: SGHRS, YFSETQ. The CDR3 runs to 14 residues. The CDR3 DNA is TGCGCCAGCAGCTTGGAGAGAGCTAATGAAAAACTGTTTTTT. It is translated as CASSLERANEKLFF.

This clone was counted a few times. The chain combines TRBV10-1 with TRBJ1-5; tentatively, D is TRBD1 (5 bases). CDR1 is WNHNN, CDR2 SYGVQD, per germline (reference sequence). CDR3 length equals 15 residues. Trimming took off 8 bases at V and 3 bases at J, with 17 bases between the two ends. As DNA, the CDR3 is TGCGCCAGCCTAACGTGGGGGGGTTTCAATCAGCCCCAGCATTTT. It codes for CASLTWGGFNQPQHF.

The chain joins TRBV6-5 to TRBJ1-6, with 9 positions matching TRBD1. J gave up 10 bases and V 2 bases, and 6 bases lay outside the gene matches. The germline V gene has CDR1 MNHEY and CDR2 SVGAGI. The CDR3 extends over 15 amino acids. CDR3 sequence reads: CASSYTDRGGSPLHF. In DNA, the CDR3 is TGTGCCAGCAGTTACACGGACAGGGGTGGCTCACCCCTCCACTTT.

This chain connects TRBV7-3 to TRBJ1-6; 7 nucleotides agree with TRBD1. The junction had 3 bases not matched to a gene; V was cut back by 2 bases and J by 5 bases. Germline CDR1 reads SGHTA; CDR2 reads FQGTGA. This CDR3 region has 15 residues. The CDR3 DNA reads as TGTGCCAGCAGCTTATCGACAGGGAATAATTCACCCCTCCACTTT. This encodes CASSLSTGNNSPLHF.

This clone appeared once. This chain joins TRBV18 and TRBJ2-6, with a possible D match to TRBD2 (5 bases). The CDR3 length is 15 residues. Trimming removed 3 bases from V and 2 bases from J, with 8 bases in between. Germline values: CDR1 KGHSH, CDR2 LQKENI. The CDR3 here is CASSPAGTGANVLTF. The CDR3 nucleotides are TGTGCCAGCTCACCCGCCGGGACTGGGGCCAACGTCCTGACTTTC.